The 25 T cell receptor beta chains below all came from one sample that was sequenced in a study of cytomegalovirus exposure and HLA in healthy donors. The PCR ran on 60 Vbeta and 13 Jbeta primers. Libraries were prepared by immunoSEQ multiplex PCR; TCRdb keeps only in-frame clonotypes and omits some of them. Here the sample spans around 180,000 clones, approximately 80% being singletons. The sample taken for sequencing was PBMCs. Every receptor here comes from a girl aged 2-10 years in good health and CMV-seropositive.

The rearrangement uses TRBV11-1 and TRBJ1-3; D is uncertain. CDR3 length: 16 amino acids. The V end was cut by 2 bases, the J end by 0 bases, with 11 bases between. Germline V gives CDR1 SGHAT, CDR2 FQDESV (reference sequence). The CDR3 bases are TGTGCCAGCAGCTTATCCCAGATGCTCTCTGGAAACACCATATATTTT. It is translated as CASSLSQMLSGNTIYF.

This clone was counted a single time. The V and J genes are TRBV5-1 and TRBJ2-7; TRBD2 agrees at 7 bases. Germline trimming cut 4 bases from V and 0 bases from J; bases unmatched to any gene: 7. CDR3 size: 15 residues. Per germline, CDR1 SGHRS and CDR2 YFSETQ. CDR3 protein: CASSITSAPSYEQYF. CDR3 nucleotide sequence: TGCGCCAGCAGCATAACTAGCGCTCCCTCCTACGAGCAGTACTTC.

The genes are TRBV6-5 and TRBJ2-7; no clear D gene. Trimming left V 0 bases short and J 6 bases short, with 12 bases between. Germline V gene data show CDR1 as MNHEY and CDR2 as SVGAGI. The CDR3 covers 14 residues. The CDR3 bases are TGTGCCAGCAGTTACTCCTCCGTTTTGCGCGAGCAGTACTTC. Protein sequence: CASSYSSVLREQYF.

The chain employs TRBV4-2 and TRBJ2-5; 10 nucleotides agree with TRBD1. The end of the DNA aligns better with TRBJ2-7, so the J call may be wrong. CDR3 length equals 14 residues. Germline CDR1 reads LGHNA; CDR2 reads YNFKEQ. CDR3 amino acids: CASSPGTGAYEQYF. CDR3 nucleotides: TGTGCCAGCAGCCCCGGGACAGGGGCCTACGAGCAGTACTTC.

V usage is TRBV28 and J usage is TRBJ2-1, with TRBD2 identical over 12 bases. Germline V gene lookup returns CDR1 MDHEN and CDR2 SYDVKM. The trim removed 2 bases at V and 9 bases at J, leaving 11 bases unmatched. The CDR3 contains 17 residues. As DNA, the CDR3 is TGTGCCAGCAGTTTAGGCGTGACTAGCGGGAGCTCTGGTGAGCAGTTCTTC. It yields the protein CASSLGVTSGSSGEQFF.

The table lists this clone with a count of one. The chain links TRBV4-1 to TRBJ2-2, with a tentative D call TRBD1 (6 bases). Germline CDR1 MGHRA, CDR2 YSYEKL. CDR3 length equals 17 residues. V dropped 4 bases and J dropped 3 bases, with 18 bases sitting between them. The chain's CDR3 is CASSPGLRGLDTGELFF. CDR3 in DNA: TGCGCCAGCAGCCCAGGGTTAAGGGGGTTGGACACCGGGGAGCTGTTTTTT.

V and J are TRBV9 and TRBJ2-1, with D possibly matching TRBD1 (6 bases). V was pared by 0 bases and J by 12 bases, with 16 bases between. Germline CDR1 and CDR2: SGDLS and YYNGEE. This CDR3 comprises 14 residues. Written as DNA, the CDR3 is TGTGCCAGCAGCGTAGGGGGGCTTTCAGCCTCGCAGTTCTTC. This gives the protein CASSVGGLSASQFF.

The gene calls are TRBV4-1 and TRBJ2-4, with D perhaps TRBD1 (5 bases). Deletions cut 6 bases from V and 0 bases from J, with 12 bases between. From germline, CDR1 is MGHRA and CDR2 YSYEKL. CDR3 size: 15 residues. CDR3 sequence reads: CASRPTVLAKNIQYF. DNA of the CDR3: TGCGCCAGCAGACCGACAGTATTAGCCAAAAACATTCAGTACTTC.

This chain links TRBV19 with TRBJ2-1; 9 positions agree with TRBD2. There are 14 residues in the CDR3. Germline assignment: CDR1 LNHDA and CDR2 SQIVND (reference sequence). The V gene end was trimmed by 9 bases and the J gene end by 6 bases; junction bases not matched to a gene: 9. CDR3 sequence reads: CASNIAGAGNEQFF. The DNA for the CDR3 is TGTGCCAGCAACATAGCGGGAGCGGGCAATGAGCAGTTCTTC.

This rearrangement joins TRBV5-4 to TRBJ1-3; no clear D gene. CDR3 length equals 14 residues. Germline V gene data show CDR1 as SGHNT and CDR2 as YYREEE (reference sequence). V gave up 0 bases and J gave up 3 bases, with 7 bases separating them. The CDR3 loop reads CASSLGGLGNTIYF. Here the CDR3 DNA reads TGTGCCAGCAGCTTGGGCGGACTTGGAAACACCATATATTTT.

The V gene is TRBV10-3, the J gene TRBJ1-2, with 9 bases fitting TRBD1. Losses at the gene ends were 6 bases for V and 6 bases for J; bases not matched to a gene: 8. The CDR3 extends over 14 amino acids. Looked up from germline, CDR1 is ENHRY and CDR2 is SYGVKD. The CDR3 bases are TGTGCCATCAGGGAAACCGGGACAGGGAATGGCTACACCTTC. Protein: CAIRETGTGNGYTF.

This chain's CDR3 is CASSSLRQGRVEQFF. CDR3 bases: TGTGCCAGCAGCTCCCTTAGACAGGGGAGGGTTGAGCAGTTCTTC. V gene TRBV11-2 combines with J gene TRBJ2-1; weak D call: TRBD1 (8 bases). Per germline, CDR1 SGHAT and CDR2 FQNNGV. This CDR3 comprises 15 residues. Trimming removed 4 bases from V and 9 bases from J, with 19 bases in between.

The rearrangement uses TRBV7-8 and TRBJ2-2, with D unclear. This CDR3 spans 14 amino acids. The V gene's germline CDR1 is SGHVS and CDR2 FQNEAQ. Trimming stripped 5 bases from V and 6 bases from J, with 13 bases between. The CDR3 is CASSLLKYPGELFF. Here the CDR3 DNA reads TGTGCCAGCAGCCTGCTAAAATATCCCGGGGAGCTGTTTTTT.

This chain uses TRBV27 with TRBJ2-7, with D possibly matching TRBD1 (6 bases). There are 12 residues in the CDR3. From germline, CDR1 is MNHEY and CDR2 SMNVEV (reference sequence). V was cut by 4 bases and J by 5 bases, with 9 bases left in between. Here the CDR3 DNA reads TGTGCCAGCAGTTCAGGGGCGGACGAGCAGTACTTC. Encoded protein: CASSSGADEQYF.

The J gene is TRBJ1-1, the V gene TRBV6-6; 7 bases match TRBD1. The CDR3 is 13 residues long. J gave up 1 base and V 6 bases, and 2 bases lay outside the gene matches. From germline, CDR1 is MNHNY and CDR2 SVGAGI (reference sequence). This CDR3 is CASSRQGNTEAFF. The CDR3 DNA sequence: TGTGCCAGCAGCCGACAGGGGAACACTGAAGCTTTCTTT.

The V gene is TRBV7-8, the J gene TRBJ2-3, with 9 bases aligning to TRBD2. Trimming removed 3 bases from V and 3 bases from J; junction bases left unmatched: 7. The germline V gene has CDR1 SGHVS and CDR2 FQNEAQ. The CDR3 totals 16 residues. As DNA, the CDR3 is TGTGCCAGCAGCTTTACCCTAGCGGGAATAACAGATACGCAGTATTTT. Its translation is CASSFTLAGITDTQYF. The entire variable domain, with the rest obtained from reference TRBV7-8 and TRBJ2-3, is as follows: GAGVSQSPRYKVAKRGQDVALRCDPISGHVSLFWYQQALGQGPEFLTYFQNEAQLDKSGLPSDRFFAERPEGSVSTLKIQRTQQEDSAVYLCASSFTLAGITDTQYFGPGTRLTVL.

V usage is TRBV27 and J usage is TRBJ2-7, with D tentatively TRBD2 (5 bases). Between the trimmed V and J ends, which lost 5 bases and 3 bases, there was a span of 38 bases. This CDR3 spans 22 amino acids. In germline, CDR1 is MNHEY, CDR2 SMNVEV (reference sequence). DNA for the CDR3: TGTGCCAGCAGTCCTCCACTTACTACGGACGGAGGTGGCCCCTCCCCATACTACGAGCAGTACTTC. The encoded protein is CASSPPLTTDGGGPSPYYEQYF.

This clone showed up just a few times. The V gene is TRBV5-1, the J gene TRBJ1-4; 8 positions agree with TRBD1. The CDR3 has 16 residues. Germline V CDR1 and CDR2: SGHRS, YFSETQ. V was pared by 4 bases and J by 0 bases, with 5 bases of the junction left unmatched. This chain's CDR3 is CASSKGTGATNEKLFF. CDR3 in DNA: TGCGCCAGCAGCAAAGGGACAGGAGCAACTAATGAAAAACTGTTTTTT.

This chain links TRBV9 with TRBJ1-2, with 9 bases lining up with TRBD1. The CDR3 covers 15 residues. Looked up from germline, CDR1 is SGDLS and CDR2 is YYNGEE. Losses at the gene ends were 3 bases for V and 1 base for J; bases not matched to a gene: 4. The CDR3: CASSGQGVRNYGYTF. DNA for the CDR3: TGTGCCAGCAGCGGACAGGGGGTACGTAACTATGGCTACACCTTC.

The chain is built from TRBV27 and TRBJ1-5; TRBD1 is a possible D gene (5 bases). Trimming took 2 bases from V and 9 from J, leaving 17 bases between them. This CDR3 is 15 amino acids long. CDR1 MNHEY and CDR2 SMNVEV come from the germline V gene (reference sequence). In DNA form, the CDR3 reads TGTGCCAGCAGTTTAGCCGGACAAATTTTATGGCCCCAGCATTTT. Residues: CASSLAGQILWPQHF.

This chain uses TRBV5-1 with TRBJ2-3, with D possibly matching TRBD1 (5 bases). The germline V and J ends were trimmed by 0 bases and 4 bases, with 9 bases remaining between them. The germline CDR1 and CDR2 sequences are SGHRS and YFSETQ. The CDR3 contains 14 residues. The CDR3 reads CASSLVRAADTQYF. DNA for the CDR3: TGCGCCAGCAGCTTGGTCAGGGCGGCAGATACGCAGTATTTT.

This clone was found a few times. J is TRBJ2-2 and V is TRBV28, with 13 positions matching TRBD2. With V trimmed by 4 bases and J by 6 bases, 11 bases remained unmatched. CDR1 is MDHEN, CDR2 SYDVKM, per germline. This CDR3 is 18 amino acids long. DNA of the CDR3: TGTGCCAGCAGTTCCGGGACTAGCGGGATTAGAGGTGCCGGGGAGCTGTTTTTT. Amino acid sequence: CASSSGTSGIRGAGELFF.

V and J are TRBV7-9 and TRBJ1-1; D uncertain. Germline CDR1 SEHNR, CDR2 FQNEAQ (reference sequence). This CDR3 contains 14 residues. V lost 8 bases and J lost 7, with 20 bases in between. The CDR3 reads CASDPETRLGEAFF. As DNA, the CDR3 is TGTGCCAGCGACCCCGAGACAAGGCTTGGTGAAGCTTTCTTT.

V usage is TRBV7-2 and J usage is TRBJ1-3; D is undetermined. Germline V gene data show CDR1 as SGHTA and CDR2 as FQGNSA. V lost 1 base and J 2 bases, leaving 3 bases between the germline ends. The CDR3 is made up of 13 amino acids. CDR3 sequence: CASSLVAGNTIYF. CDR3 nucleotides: TGTGCCAGCAGCTTAGTCGCTGGAAACACCATATATTTT.

The CDR3, as DNA: TGTGCCAGCAGTTACTCCATGAACACTGAAGCTTTCTTT. Translating gives CASSYSMNTEAFF. The rearrangement links TRBV28 to TRBJ1-1; no reliable D call. CDR3 length: 13 amino acids. V lost 4 bases, J lost 0 bases, and 6 bases lay in between. Per germline, CDR1 MDHEN and CDR2 SYDVKM.